The clone carrying this TCR beta chain was seen once. Amplified regions were TCR beta CDR3 sequences from RNA transcripts. Primed by the HTBI set, a first-round RT-PCR was run on the TCR CDR3. TCRdb used MiXCR to reprocess the multiplex PCR reads, holding one entry per CDR3 protein. The sample contains 50,000 to 60,000 distinct CDR3 sequences, around half of which appear only once. These data come from a study of T cells in Graves' hyperthyroidism and ophthalmopathy. Trimming stripped 8 bases from V and 4 bases from J, with 8 bases between. Germline assignment: CDR1 SQVTM and CDR2 ANQGSEA. CDR3 size: 10 residues.

The V and J genes are TRBV29-1 and TRBJ1-2; D unresolved. The specimen sequenced was blood. This receptor was taken from a woman aged 25 to 39 with Graves' ophthalmopathy. CDR3 sequence: CSLFPYGYTF. In nucleotides, the CDR3 is TGCAGCCTTTTTCCCTATGGCTACACCTTC. Filled out from reference TRBV29-1 and TRBJ1-2, the complete variable domain reads SAVISQKPSRDICQRGTSLTIQCQVDSQVTMMFWYRQQPGQSLTLIATANQGSEATYESGFVIDKFPISRPNLTFSTLTVSNMSPEDSSIYLCSLFPYGYTFGSGTRLTVV.